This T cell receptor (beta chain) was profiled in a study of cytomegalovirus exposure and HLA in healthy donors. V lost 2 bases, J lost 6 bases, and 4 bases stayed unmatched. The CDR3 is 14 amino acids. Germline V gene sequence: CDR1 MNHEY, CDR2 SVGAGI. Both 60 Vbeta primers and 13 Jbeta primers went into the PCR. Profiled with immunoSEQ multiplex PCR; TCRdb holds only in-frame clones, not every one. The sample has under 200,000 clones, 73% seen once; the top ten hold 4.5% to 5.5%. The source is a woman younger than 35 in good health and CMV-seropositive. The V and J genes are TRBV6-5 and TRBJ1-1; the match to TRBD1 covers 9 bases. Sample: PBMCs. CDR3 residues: CASSYLDRGSEAFF. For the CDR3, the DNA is TGTGCCAGCAGTTACCTGGACAGGGGATCTGAAGCTTTCTTT.